Presented here are 31 T cell receptor beta chains from one specimen sequenced in a study of technical replicates of blood from a handful of donors. Method: immunoSEQ multiplex PCR; TCRdb's copy keeps in-frame clones and lacks some. The sample has tens of thousands of clones, 95% to 97% seen once. What was sequenced was T cells isolated from PBMCs. The receptors here all came from a human donor in good health.

The chain links TRBV6-1 to TRBJ2-3; a possible D gene is TRBD2 (6 bases). Germline V gene lookup returns CDR1 MNHNS and CDR2 SASEGT. The CDR3 is made up of 12 amino acids. V gave up 4 bases and J gave up 8 bases, with 10 bases separating them. The CDR3 DNA is TGTGCCAGCAGTGGGGACTGGATTACGCAGTATTTT. Translation gives CASSGDWITQYF.

The chain couples TRBV6-5 to TRBJ2-5, with TRBD2 matching over 11 bases. Germline CDR1 and CDR2: MNHEY and SVGAGI. This CDR3 region has 14 residues. V gave up 8 bases and J gave up 4 bases; unmatched junction bases: 6. CDR3 in amino acids: CASAPGLAVETQYF. CDR3 DNA sequence: TGTGCCAGCGCCCCGGGACTAGCGGTAGAGACCCAGTACTTC.

The chain employs TRBV19 and TRBJ1-1; a weak D match, TRBD1 (5 bases). Trimming took off 10 bases at V and 1 base at J, with 19 bases between the two ends. Germline CDR1 is LNHDA and CDR2 is SQIVND (reference sequence). The length of the CDR3 is 15 residues. The CDR3 DNA sequence: TGTGCCACTAAAAAGGGGCGCGATAGGAACACTGAAGCTTTCTTT. It yields the protein CATKKGRDRNTEAFF. The full variable domain, in which reference TRBV19 and TRBJ1-1 provide the parts outside the CDR3, is DGGITQSPKYLFRKEGQNVTLSCEQNLNHDAMYWYRQDPGQGLRLIYYSQIVNDFQKGDIAEGYSVSREKKESFPLTVTSAQKNPTAFYLCATKKGRDRNTEAFFGQGTRLTVV.

V usage is TRBV5-6 and J usage is TRBJ1-4; D remains ambiguous. The ends were cut back, 4 bases at V and 10 bases at J, with 11 bases in the middle. This CDR3 is built from 12 residues. Germline V gene lookup returns CDR1 SGHDT and CDR2 YYEEEE. CDR3 sequence reads: CASSEARGKLFF. CDR3 sequence (DNA): TGTGCCAGCAGCGAGGCACGGGGAAAACTGTTTTTT.

V is TRBV10-2 and J is TRBJ2-2; 8 nucleotides agree with TRBD2. This CDR3 is built from 13 residues. Trimming took 8 bases from V and 9 from J; bases not matched to a gene: 8. In germline, CDR1 is WSHSY, CDR2 SAAADI. Written as DNA, the CDR3 is TGCGCCAGCGCTGGGGGGACTAGACGGGAGCTGTTTTTT. Its translation is CASAGGTRRELFF.

The chain links TRBV9 to TRBJ2-3; maybe TRBD2 (5 bases). Trimming shortened V by 2 bases and J by 1 base, and 11 bases separated the two germline ends. The CDR3 contains 15 residues. Germline assignment: CDR1 SGDLS and CDR2 YYNGEE. DNA of the CDR3: TGTGCCAGCAGCGTCGATCCCGGGGGCACAGATACGCAGTATTTT. This gives the protein CASSVDPGGTDTQYF. Combining the CDR3 with reference TRBV9 and TRBJ2-3 gives the whole variable domain DSGVTQTPKHLITATGQRVTLRCSPRSGDLSVYWYQQSLDQGLQFLIQYYNGEERAKGNILERFSAQQFPDLHSELNLSSLELGDSALYFCASSVDPGGTDTQYFGPGTRLTVL.

V and J are TRBV13 and TRBJ2-3, with 11 bases aligning to TRBD2. CDR1 and CDR2 from the germline V gene are PRHDT and FYEKMQ (reference sequence). Trimming at V came to 4 bases and at J to 0 bases, leaving 3 bases not matched to a gene. The CDR3 contains 16 residues. DNA of the CDR3: TGTGCCAGCAGCTACCGGACTAGCGGGAGCACAGATACGCAGTATTTT. Protein product: CASSYRTSGSTDTQYF.

This clone was observed a few times. The chain has TRBV7-6 and TRBJ2-7, with 8 positions matching TRBD1. This CDR3 comprises 15 residues. Germline values: CDR1 SGHVS, CDR2 FNYEAQ. V lost 1 base and J lost 5; bases outside the gene matches: 7. The CDR3 sequence: CASSLEGQGLDEQYF. In DNA, the CDR3 is TGTGCCAGCAGCTTAGAAGGACAGGGTTTGGACGAGCAGTACTTC. Based on the CDR3 plus reference TRBV7-6 and TRBJ2-7, the full variable domain is GAGVSQSPRYKVTKRGQDVALRCDPISGHVSLYWYRQALGQGPEFLTYFNYEAQQDKSGLPNDRFSAERPEGSISTLTIQRTEQRDSAMYRCASSLEGQGLDEQYFGPGTRLTVT.

This chain uses TRBV5-6 with TRBJ2-5; 8 bases are a match to TRBD2. This CDR3 is 14 amino acids long. CDR1 SGHDT and CDR2 YYEEEE come from the germline V gene. V trimming: 4 bases; J trimming: 4 bases; junction bases outside the gene matches: 6. The CDR3 DNA is TGTGCCAGCAGCGACGGGAGGGGCGCAGAGACCCAGTACTTC. Translating it yields CASSDGRGAETQYF.

In its sample, this clone was seen once. The chain carries TRBV4-2 and TRBJ1-1; tentatively, D is TRBD1 (5 bases). CDR3 length: 16 amino acids. CDR1 is LGHNA, CDR2 YNFKEQ, per germline. Deletions cut 2 bases from V and 2 bases from J, with 15 bases between. Here the CDR3 DNA reads TGTGCCAGCAGCCAAAGCCTTACAGGATTTAACACTGAAGCTTTCTTT. Translation: CASSQSLTGFNTEAFF.

The chain couples TRBV28 to TRBJ2-7; weak D call: TRBD2 (5 bases). Germline V gene sequence: CDR1 MDHEN, CDR2 SYDVKM. There are 16 residues in the CDR3. Trimming left V 6 bases short and J 2 bases short, with 20 bases between. CDR3 DNA: TGTGCCAGCAGCCGCCGCTGGCGGGTCCGGACCTACGAGCAGTACTTC. This encodes CASSRRWRVRTYEQYF.

The chain carries TRBV4-3 and TRBJ2-4; 7 bases map to TRBD1. CDR1 LGHNA and CDR2 YSLEER come from the germline V gene. V lost 0 bases and J lost 3; bases outside the gene matches: 8. The CDR3 has 17 residues. CDR3 sequence reads: CASSQDRRRGLKNIQYF. The CDR3 DNA follows: TGCGCCAGCAGCCAAGATCGGAGAAGGGGGCTCAAAAACATTCAGTACTTC.

The chain carries TRBV6-5 and TRBJ1-2; TRBD1 matches at 8 bases. V lost 5 bases, J lost 6 bases, and 5 bases stayed unmatched. From germline, CDR1 is MNHEY and CDR2 SVGAGI. There are 13 residues in the CDR3. CDR3 amino acids: CASSRTGSHGYTF. CDR3 DNA: TGTGCCAGCAGTCGGACAGGGAGCCATGGCTACACCTTC.

The rearrangement joins TRBV4-3 to TRBJ2-3; D uncertain. The V and J ends lost 0 bases and 0 bases respectively, with 7 bases between them. There are 15 residues in the CDR3. Germline-derived CDR1 and CDR2 are LGHNA and YSLEER. The CDR3 is CASSQDPRSTDTQYF. In nucleotides, the CDR3 is TGCGCCAGCAGCCAAGACCCTAGAAGCACAGATACGCAGTATTTT.

The rearrangement links TRBV6-1 to TRBJ2-7, with a weak D call TRBD2 (7 bases). The CDR3 length is 15 residues. Trimming removed 7 bases at V and 1 base at J, with 17 bases between. The germline gives CDR1 MNHNS, CDR2 SASEGT. The CDR3 sequence: CASKAGGHPSYEQYF. The CDR3, as DNA: TGTGCCAGCAAGGCCGGGGGGCACCCTTCCTACGAGCAGTACTTC.

The rearrangement uses TRBV2 and TRBJ1-2, with D possibly matching TRBD1 (6 bases). Germline CDR1 and CDR2: SNHLY and FYNNEI. The CDR3 consists of 12 residues. V was cut by 6 bases and J by 8 bases, with 13 bases left in between. The CDR3 is CASRVQGMGYTF. The CDR3 coding sequence is TGTGCCAGCAGGGTACAGGGAATGGGCTACACCTTC.

The gene calls are TRBV2 and TRBJ2-5; maybe TRBD2 (5 bases). V lost 8 bases and J 1 base, leaving 17 bases between the germline ends. Germline-derived CDR1 and CDR2 are SNHLY and FYNNEI. The CDR3 extends over 15 amino acids. CDR3 DNA sequence: TGTGCCAGCTACTATGCCGCTAGCAGCCAAGAGACCCAGTACTTC. Amino acid sequence: CASYYAASSQETQYF.

This chain joins TRBV6-6 and TRBJ2-5; 7 nucleotides align to TRBD2. V dropped 6 bases and J dropped 4; count of bases not matched to a gene: 8. CDR1 and CDR2 (germline): MNHNY, SVGAGI (reference sequence). The CDR3 is 14 residues long. The CDR3 DNA sequence: TGTGCCAGCAGCCTTACTAGCGTCATAGAGACCCAGTACTTC. Its translation is CASSLTSVIETQYF.

The chain combines TRBV19 with TRBJ2-6; D is ambiguous. The CDR3 runs 15 residues. V was pared by 6 bases and J by 0 bases, with 9 bases between. The V gene's germline CDR1 is LNHDA and CDR2 SQIVND (reference sequence). The CDR3 DNA reads as TGTGCCAGTAGCCTAACCTACTCTGGGGCCAACGTCCTGACTTTC. Translating it yields CASSLTYSGANVLTF.

The chain links TRBV10-3 to TRBJ1-2; 10 nucleotides line up with TRBD1. The V and J ends lost 6 bases and 4 bases, in that order; junction bases with no gene match: 5. The length of the CDR3 is 14 residues. The germline CDR1 and CDR2 sequences are ENHRY and SYGVKD. The CDR3 DNA reads as TGTGCCATCAGGGAGGGGGACAGGGGCTATGGCTACACCTTC. Its translation is CAIREGDRGYGYTF.

The V and J genes are TRBV7-3 and TRBJ2-3, with 14 nucleotides matching TRBD2. The germline gives CDR1 SGHTA, CDR2 FQGTGA. CDR3 length equals 17 residues. Trimming at V came to 5 bases and at J to 5 bases, leaving 9 bases not matched to a gene. CDR3 sequence: CASSELGLAGEEDTQYF. Written as DNA, the CDR3 is TGTGCCAGCAGCGAACTGGGACTAGCGGGAGAAGAAGATACGCAGTATTTT.

The chain is built from TRBV5-4 and TRBJ2-3, with D possibly matching TRBD2 (5 bases). The CDR3 loop spans 14 amino acids. The V gene's germline CDR1 is SGHNT and CDR2 YYREEE (reference sequence). Trimming removed 0 bases at V and 4 bases at J, with 9 bases between. CDR3 DNA: TGTGCCAGCAGCTTGGGGCTAGCCCCAGATACGCAGTATTTT. Encoded protein: CASSLGLAPDTQYF.

The rearrangement links TRBV7-9 to TRBJ2-7, with TRBD2 matching 9 bases. Germline CDR1 and CDR2: SEHNR and FQNEAQ (reference sequence). V trimming: 5 bases; J trimming: 7 bases; junction bases outside the gene matches: 6. The CDR3 is 13 residues long. The chain's CDR3 is CASSRVAGDEQYF. CDR3 in DNA: TGTGCCAGCAGCCGTGTAGCGGGAGATGAGCAGTACTTC.

V and J are TRBV9 and TRBJ2-3; D remains unclear. Trimming removed 3 bases from V and 4 bases from J, with 3 bases in between. This CDR3 is 11 amino acids long. Germline CDR1 reads SGDLS; CDR2 reads YYNGEE. The CDR3 region is CASSDSDTQYF. In nucleotides, the CDR3 is TGTGCCAGCAGCGACTCAGATACGCAGTATTTT.

To note about this clone: This sample includes further DNA sequences coding for the same CDR3. V is TRBV5-1 and J is TRBJ1-3, with TRBD1 as a possible D gene (5 bases). CDR1 SGHRS and CDR2 YFSETQ come from the germline V gene. CDR3 length equals 15 residues. The V end lost 0 bases, the J end lost 0 bases, and 7 bases lay between the germline ends. The CDR3 region has the DNA TGCGCCAGCAGCTTGGAGGGGTCCTCTGGAAACACCATATATTTT. Its protein product is CASSLEGSSGNTIYF.

The chain employs TRBV28 and TRBJ1-2; D is undetermined. Trimming stripped 1 base from V and 4 bases from J, with 10 bases between. CDR1 MDHEN and CDR2 SYDVKM come from the germline V gene. The CDR3 spans 14 residues. CDR3 loop: CASSLYGSFYGYTF. In nucleotides, the CDR3 is TGTGCCAGCAGTTTATACGGGAGTTTCTATGGCTACACCTTC.

This chain links TRBV14 with TRBJ1-5; D gene unclear. Trimming pared 3 bases from V and 3 bases from J, leaving 12 bases between. The CDR3 totals 15 residues. Germline CDR1 SGHDN, CDR2 FVKESK. CDR3 coding DNA: TGTGCCAGCAGCCAGCTTCTGGGCGCCAATCAGCCCCAGCATTTT. This sequence encodes CASSQLLGANQPQHF.

The rearrangement joins TRBV28 to TRBJ2-6; D is uncertain. Germline-derived CDR1 and CDR2 are MDHEN and SYDVKM. Trimming stripped 4 bases from V and 2 bases from J, with 6 bases between. The CDR3 length is 14 residues. The DNA for the CDR3 is TGTGCCAGCAGTTCGGGTACTGGGGCCAACGTCCTGACTTTC. Its translation: CASSSGTGANVLTF.

Here the CDR3 DNA reads TGTGCCAGCACCGAAGCGGGAGTATACAATGAGCAGTTCTTC. Its translation: CASTEAGVYNEQFF. The chain is built from TRBV28 and TRBJ2-1; 8 nucleotides line up with TRBD2. CDR3 length: 14 amino acids. V trimming: 7 bases; J trimming: 4 bases; junction bases outside the gene matches: 6. CDR1 is MDHEN, CDR2 SYDVKM, per germline.

The chain carries TRBV7-2 and TRBJ1-1; 7 nucleotides match TRBD1. Trimming took 5 bases from V and 7 from J; bases not matched to a gene: 13. CDR1 is SGHTA, CDR2 FQGNSA, per germline. The CDR3 has 15 residues. In DNA, the CDR3 is TGTGCCAGCAGCCAACGGACAGGAGTTAGGGGTGAAGCTTTCTTT. This sequence encodes CASSQRTGVRGEAFF.

DNA of the CDR3: TGTGCCAGCAGCCACCTAGCGGACACCGGGGAGCTGTTTTTT. Translating gives CASSHLADTGELFF. The V and J genes are TRBV4-2 and TRBJ2-2, with 7 nucleotides matching TRBD2. Germline CDR1 LGHNA, CDR2 YNFKEQ. V shed 3 bases, J shed 3 bases, and the junction held 1 base outside the gene matches. The CDR3 is 14 residues long.